This T cell receptor (beta chain) was profiled in a study of T cell repertoires in cytomegalovirus infection. Study context: CMV infection and matching HLA type were both indicated by public TCR beta signatures.

CDR3 length: 14 amino acids. The V gene's germline CDR1 is SGHTA and CDR2 FQGNSA. V gave up 5 bases and J gave up 2 bases, with 13 bases separating them. Overall study results and limits: In two of eight donors, the top clonotype was HLA-C-restricted CMV-specific.

This clonotype was detected ten times or more. Its antigen is not known. TCRdb reanalysed the reads using MiXCR and keeps one entry per CDR3 protein. This sample has 570,000 or so distinct CDR3 sequences, with roughly 43% found just once. Specimen: cultured PBMCs, collected from culture after CMV antigen stimulation. The J gene is TRBJ2-7, the V gene TRBV7-2, with D possibly called TRBD1 or TRBD2 (6 bases each). The clonotype originates from a human donor in good health (CMV status not recorded). Some clones in this sample may be carry-over from other donors' samples. CDR3 sequence: CASSPGGGTYEQYF. The CDR3 nucleotides read TGTGCCAGCAGCCCAGGAGGGGGGACCTACGAGCAGTACTTC.